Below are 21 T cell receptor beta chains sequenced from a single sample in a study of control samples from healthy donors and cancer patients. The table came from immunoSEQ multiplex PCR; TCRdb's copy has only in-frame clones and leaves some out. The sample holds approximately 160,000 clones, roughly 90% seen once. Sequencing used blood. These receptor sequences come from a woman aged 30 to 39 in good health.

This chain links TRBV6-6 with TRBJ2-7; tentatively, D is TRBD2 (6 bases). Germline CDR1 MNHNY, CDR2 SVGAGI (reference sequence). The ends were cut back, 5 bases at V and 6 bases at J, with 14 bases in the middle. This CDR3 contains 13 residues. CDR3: CASSMEGGGEQYF. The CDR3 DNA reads TGTGCCAGCAGTATGGAGGGTGGAGGCGAGCAGTACTTC.

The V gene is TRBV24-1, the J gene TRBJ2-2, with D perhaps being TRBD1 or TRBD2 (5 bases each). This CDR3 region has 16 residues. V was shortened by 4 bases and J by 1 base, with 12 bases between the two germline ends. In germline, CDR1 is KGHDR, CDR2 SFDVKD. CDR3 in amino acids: CATSEPGTGNTGELFF. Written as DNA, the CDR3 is TGTGCCACCAGTGAGCCCGGGACGGGGAACACCGGGGAGCTGTTTTTT.

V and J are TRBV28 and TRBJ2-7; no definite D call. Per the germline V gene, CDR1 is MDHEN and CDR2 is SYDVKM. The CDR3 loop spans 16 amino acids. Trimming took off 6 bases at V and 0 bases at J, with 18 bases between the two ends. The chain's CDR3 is CASSSLSDSYSYEQYF. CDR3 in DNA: TGTGCCAGCAGCTCTCTATCCGATTCTTACTCCTACGAGCAGTACTTC.

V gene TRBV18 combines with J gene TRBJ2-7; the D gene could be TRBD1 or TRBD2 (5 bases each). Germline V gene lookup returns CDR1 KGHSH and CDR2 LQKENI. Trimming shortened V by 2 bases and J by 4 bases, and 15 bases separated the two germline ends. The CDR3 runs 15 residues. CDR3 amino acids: CASSPSRDGVYEQYF. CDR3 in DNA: TGTGCCAGCTCACCATCCCGGGACGGAGTATACGAGCAGTACTTC.

The CDR3 coding sequence is TGTGCCAGCACCCTTAGCGGGAGGGCCCAAGATACGCAGTATTTT. This gives the protein CASTLSGRAQDTQYF. The gene calls are TRBV25-1 and TRBJ2-3; 11 nucleotides line up with TRBD2. The germline gives CDR1 MGHDK, CDR2 SYGVNS. This CDR3 has 15 residues. Unmatched junction bases numbered 8, after V lost 7 bases and J lost 5 bases.

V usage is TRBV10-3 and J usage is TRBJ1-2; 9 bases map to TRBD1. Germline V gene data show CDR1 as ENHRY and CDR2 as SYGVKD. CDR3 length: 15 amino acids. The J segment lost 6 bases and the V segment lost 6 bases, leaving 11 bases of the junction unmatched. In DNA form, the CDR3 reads TGTGCCATCAGCCGTCCGGACAGGGGCGTGGATGGCTACACCTTC. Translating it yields CAISRPDRGVDGYTF.

This chain's CDR3 is CASSQGRWSYGYTF. For the CDR3, the DNA is TGTGCCAGCAGCCAAGGAAGATGGTCGTATGGCTACACCTTC. V is TRBV14 and J is TRBJ1-2, with D unclear. Germline loops: CDR1 SGHDN, CDR2 FVKESK. Trimming cost V 1 base and J 5 bases, with 11 bases left between them. The CDR3 is 14 residues long.

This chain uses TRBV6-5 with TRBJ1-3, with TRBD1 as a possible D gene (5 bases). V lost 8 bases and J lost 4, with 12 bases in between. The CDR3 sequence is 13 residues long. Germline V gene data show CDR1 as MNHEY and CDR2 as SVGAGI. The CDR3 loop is CASASGGGNTIYF. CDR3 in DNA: TGTGCCAGCGCCTCCGGGGGGGGAAACACCATATATTTT.

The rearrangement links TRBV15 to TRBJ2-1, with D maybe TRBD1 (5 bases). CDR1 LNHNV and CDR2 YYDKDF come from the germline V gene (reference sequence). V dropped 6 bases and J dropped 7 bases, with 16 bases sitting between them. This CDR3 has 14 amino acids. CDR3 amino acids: CATSGATAWNEQFF. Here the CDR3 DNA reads TGTGCCACCAGTGGGGCGACAGCCTGGAATGAGCAGTTCTTC.

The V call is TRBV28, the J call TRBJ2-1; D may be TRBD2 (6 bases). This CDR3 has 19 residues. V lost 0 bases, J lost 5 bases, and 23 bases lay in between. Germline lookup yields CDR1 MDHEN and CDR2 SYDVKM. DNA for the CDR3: TGTGCCAGCAGTTTATGGGATATGAGATCAGGGAGGTCCGACAATGAGCAGTTCTTC. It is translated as CASSLWDMRSGRSDNEQFF.

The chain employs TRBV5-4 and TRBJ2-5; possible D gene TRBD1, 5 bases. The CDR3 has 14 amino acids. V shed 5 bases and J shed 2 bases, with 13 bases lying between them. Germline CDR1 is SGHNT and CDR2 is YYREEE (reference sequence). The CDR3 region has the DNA TGTGCCAGCAGTCCTGACAGAGATCAAGAGACCCAGTACTTC. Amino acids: CASSPDRDQETQYF.

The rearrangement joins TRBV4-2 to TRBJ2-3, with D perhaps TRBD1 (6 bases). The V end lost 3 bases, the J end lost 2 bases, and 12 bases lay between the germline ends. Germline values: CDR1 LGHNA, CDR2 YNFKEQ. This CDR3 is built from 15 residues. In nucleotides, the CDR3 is TGTGCCAGCAGCCAGGGGGCGTTAGACACAGATACGCAGTATTTT. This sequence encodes CASSQGALDTDTQYF.

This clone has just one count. The CDR3 here is CAWSGDRGYEQYF. In nucleotides, the CDR3 is TGTGCCTGGAGTGGGGACAGGGGCTACGAGCAGTACTTC. The rearrangement links TRBV30 to TRBJ2-7; 10 nucleotides agree with TRBD1. CDR3 length equals 13 residues. CDR1 GTSNPN and CDR2 SVGIG come from the germline V gene (reference sequence). V dropped 1 base and J dropped 3; count of bases not matched to a gene: 0.

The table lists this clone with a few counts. CDR3 amino acids: CASRAGLITSGSIEQYF. DNA for the CDR3: TGCGCCAGCAGGGCGGGACTGATAACTAGCGGGAGCATCGAGCAGTACTTC. V and J are TRBV5-1 and TRBJ2-7; 11 positions agree with TRBD2. This CDR3 contains 17 residues. The trim removed 5 bases at V and 6 bases at J, leaving 16 bases unmatched. Germline V gene data show CDR1 as SGHRS and CDR2 as YFSETQ.

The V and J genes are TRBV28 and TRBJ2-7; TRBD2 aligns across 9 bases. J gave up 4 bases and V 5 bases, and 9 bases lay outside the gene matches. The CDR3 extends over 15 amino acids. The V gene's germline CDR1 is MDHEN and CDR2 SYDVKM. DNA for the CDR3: TGTGCCAGCAGTGGGGCGGTTAGCGGGAGTTACGAGCAGTACTTC. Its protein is CASSGAVSGSYEQYF.

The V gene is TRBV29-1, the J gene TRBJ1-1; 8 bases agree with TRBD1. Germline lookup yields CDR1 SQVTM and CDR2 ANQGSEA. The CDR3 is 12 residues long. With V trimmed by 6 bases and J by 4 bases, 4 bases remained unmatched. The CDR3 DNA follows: TGCAGCGTCAATCAGGGGGCCACTGAAGCTTTCTTT. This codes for CSVNQGATEAFF.

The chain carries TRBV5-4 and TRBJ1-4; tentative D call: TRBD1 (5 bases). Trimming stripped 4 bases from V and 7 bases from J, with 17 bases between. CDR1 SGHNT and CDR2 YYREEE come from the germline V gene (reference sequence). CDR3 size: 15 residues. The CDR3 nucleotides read TGTGCCAGCAGCCGGTCATGGGGGAAAGGTGAAAAACTGTTTTTT. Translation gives CASSRSWGKGEKLFF.

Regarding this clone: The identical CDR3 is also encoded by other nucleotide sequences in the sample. CDR3 sequence reads: CASRPTGIPEAFF. For the CDR3, the DNA is TGTGCCAGCAGACCTACAGGGATCCCTGAAGCTTTCTTT. The J gene is TRBJ1-1, the V gene TRBV6-2 or TRBV6-3; the D gene is possibly TRBD1 (6 bases). Germline CDR1 reads MNHEY; CDR2 reads SVGEGT. Trimming stripped 6 bases from V and 6 bases from J, with 14 bases between. The CDR3 is 13 amino acids.

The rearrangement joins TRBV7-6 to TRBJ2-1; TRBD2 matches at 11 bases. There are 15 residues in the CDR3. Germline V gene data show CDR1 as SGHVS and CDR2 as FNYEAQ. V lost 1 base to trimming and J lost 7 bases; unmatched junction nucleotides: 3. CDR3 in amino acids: CASSLGASGRNEQFF. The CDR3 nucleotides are TGTGCCAGCAGCTTAGGTGCTAGCGGGAGGAATGAGCAGTTCTTC.

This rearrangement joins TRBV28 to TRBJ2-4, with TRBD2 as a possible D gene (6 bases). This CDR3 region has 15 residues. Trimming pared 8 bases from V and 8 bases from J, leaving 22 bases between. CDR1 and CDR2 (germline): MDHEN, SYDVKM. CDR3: CASRRRGGMVDIQYF. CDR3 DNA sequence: TGTGCCAGCCGACGGAGGGGCGGGATGGTAGACATTCAGTACTTC. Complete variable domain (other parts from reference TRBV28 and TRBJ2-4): DVKVTQSSRYLVKRTGEKVFLECVQDMDHENMFWYRQDPGLGLRLIYFSYDVKMKEKGDIPEGYSVSREKKERFSLILESASTNQTSMYLCASRRRGGMVDIQYFGAGTRLSVL.

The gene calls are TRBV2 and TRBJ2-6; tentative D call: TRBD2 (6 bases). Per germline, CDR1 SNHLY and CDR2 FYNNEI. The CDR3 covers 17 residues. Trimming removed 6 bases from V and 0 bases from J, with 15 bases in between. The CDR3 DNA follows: TGTGCCAGCAGGGACTACCCAGGGCTCTCTGGGGCCAACGTCCTGACTTTC. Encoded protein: CASRDYPGLSGANVLTF.